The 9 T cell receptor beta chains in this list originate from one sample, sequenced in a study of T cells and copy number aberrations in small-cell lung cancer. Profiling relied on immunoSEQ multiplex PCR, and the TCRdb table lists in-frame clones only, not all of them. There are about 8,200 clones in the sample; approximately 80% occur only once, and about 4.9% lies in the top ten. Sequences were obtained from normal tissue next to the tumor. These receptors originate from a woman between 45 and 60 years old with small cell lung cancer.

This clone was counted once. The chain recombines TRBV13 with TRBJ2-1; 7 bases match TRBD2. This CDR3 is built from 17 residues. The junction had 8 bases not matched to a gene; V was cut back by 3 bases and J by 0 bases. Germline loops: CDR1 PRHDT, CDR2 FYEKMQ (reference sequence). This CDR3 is CASSFEGAGSSYNEQFF. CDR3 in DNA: TGTGCCAGCAGCTTTGAAGGAGCGGGAAGCTCCTACAATGAGCAGTTCTTC.

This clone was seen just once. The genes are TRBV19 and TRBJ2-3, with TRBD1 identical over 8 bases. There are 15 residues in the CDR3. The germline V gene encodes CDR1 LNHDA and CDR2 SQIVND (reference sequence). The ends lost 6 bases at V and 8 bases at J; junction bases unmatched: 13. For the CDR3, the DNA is TGTGCCAGTAGCATACCGGGACAGGCCTCGGGTACGCAGTATTTT. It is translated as CASSIPGQASGTQYF.

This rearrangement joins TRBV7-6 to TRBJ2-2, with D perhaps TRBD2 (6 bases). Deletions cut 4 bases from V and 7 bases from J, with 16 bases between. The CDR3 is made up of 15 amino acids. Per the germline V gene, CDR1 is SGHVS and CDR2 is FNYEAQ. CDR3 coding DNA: TGTGCCAGCAGCTCACGGAGGGCCGAGGACGGGGAGCTGTTTTTT. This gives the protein CASSSRRAEDGELFF.

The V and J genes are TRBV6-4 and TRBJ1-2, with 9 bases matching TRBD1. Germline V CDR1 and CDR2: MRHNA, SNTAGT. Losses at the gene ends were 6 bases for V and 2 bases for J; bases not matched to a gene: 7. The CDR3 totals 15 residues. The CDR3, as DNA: TGTGCCAGCAGAGGGGTAGGACAGGGGAACTATGGCTACACCTTC. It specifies CASRGVGQGNYGYTF.

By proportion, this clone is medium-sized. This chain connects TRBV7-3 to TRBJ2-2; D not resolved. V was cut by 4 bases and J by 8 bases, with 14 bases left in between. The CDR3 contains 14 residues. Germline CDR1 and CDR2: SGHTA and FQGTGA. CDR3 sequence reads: CASSSMEPNGELFF. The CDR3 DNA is TGTGCCAGCAGCTCAATGGAACCAAATGGGGAGCTGTTTTTT. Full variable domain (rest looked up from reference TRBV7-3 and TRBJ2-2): GAGVSQTPSNKVTEKGKYVELRCDPISGHTALYWYRQSLGQGPEFLIYFQGTGAADDSGLPNDRFFAVRPEGSVSTLKIQRTERGDSAVYLCASSSMEPNGELFFGEGSRLTVL.

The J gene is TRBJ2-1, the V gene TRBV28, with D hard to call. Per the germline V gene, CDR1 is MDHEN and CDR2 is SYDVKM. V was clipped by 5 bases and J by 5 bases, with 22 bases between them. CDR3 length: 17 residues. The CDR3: CASSPHRAQYKDNEQFF. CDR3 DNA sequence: TGTGCCAGCAGTCCCCACCGGGCCCAGTACAAAGACAATGAGCAGTTCTTC.

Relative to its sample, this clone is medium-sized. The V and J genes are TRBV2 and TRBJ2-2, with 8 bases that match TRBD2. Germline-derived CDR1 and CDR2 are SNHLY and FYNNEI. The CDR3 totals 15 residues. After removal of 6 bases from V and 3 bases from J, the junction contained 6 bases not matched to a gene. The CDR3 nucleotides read TGTGCCAGCAGGGAGACTAGCGACGACACCGGGGAGCTGTTTTTT. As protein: CASRETSDDTGELFF.

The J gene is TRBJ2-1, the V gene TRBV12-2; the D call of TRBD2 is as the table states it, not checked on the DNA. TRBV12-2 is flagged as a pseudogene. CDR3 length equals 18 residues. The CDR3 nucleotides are TGTGCAAGTCGCTCGTCAGCCGCCGGACTAGCGGGACACAATGAGCAGTTCTTC. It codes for CASRSSAAGLAGHNEQFF.

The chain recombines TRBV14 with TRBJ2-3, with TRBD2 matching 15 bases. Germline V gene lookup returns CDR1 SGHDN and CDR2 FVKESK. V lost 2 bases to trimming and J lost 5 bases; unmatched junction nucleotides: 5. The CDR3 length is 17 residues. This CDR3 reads CASSQRTSGRGGDTQYF. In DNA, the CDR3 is TGTGCCAGCAGCCAACGGACTAGCGGGAGGGGAGGAGATACGCAGTATTTT.